The rows below give T cell receptor beta chains drawn from one sample of a study of OX40 agonist ivuxolimab in advanced cancers. Some clones are missing from TCRdb's copy, which holds only in-frame ones; the method was immunoSEQ multiplex PCR. The table lists over 35,000 clones, over 65% of them singletons, with roughly 23% in the top ten. Sequencing used CD4+ or CD8+ T cells sorted from blood, obtained in a trial of the OX40 agonist ivuxolimab. These receptors were collected from an adult with an advanced solid tumor such as melanoma, head and neck, liver or kidney cancer. The CDR3 runs from the conserved cysteine through the conserved F or W. Fields, in order: J gene, clone size, V gene, D gene, CDR3 protein, CDR3 DNA. D genes are given only for firm matches. Some rows mark clone size as missing; the rest say once, few, many or name a class of expanded clone.

J: TRBJ1-2; size: NA; V: TRBV7-2; D: NA; CDR3: CASSPGTAGRDYGYTF; DNA: TGTGCCAGCAGCCCGGGGACGGCAGGGCGTGACTATGGCTACACCTTC
J: TRBJ1-5; size: NA; V: TRBV7-9; D: TRBD1; CDR3: CASSPTGPRNQPQHF; DNA: TGTGCCAGCAGCCCGACAGGGCCCCGTAATCAGCCCCAGCATTTT
J: TRBJ2-7; size: NA; V: TRBV4-2; D: TRBD1; CDR3: CASKDRGAYEQYF; DNA: TGTGCCAGCAAGGACAGGGGGGCCTACGAGCAGTACTTC
J: TRBJ1-5; size: medium-sized; V: TRBV2; D: NA; CDR3: CASSLDNSNQPQHF; DNA: TGTGCCAGCAGTTTAGACAATAGCAATCAGCCCCAGCATTTT
J: TRBJ1-6; size: NA; V: TRBV18; D: NA; CDR3: CASSQTDGGNSPLHF; DNA: TGTGCCAGCTCACAAACCGACGGGGGAAATTCACCCCTCCACTTT
J: TRBJ1-6; size: NA; V: TRBV6-5; D: NA; CDR3: CASSYSLGEDNSPLHF; DNA: TGTGCCAGCAGTTACTCGCTCGGAGAAGATAATTCACCCCTCCACTTT
J: TRBJ1-2; size: NA; V: TRBV18; D: NA; CDR3: CASSPDNYGYTF; DNA: TGTGCCAGCTCACCTGACAACTATGGCTACACCTTC
J: TRBJ1-6; size: NA; V: TRBV10-3; D: NA; CDR3: CAISESGGINSPLHF; DNA: TGTGCCATCAGTGAGTCGGGGGGGATTAATTCACCCCTCCACTTT
J: TRBJ2-3; size: once; V: TRBV7-9; D: TRBD2; CDR3: CASSQTSGRTDTQYF; DNA: TGTGCCAGCAGCCAAACTAGCGGGAGAACAGATACGCAGTATTTT
J: TRBJ2-4; size: NA; V: TRBV21-1; D: NA; CDR3: CASGVDRGKHIQYF; DNA: TGTGCCAGCGGGGTGGACAGGGGGAAACACATTCAGTACTTC
J: TRBJ2-5; size: NA; V: TRBV27; D: TRBD2; CDR3: CASSLYERGGQETQYF; DNA: TGTGCCAGCAGTTTATACGAGCGGGGGGGCCAGGAGACCCAGTACTTC
J: TRBJ1-3; size: NA; V: TRBV6-1; D: TRBD1; CDR3: CASSELQGAGNTIYF; DNA: TGTGCCAGCAGTGAATTACAGGGGGCCGGAAACACCATATATTTT
J: TRBJ2-4; size: NA; V: TRBV7-9; D: TRBD1; CDR3: CASSLTVDRGNIQYF; DNA: TGTGCCAGCAGCTTAACGGTAGACAGGGGAAACATTCAGTACTTC
J: TRBJ2-7; size: few; V: TRBV29-1; D: NA; CDR3: CSVEEGAYEQYF; DNA: TGCAGCGTTGAAGAAGGGGCCTACGAGCAGTACTTC
J: TRBJ1-2; size: few; V: TRBV7-9; D: NA; CDR3: CASSITLQDYYGYTF; DNA: TGTGCCAGCAGCATTACCCTACAGGATTACTATGGCTACACCTTC
J: TRBJ1-1; size: once; V: TRBV5-8; D: NA; CDR3: CASSLYTEAFF; DNA: TGTGCCAGCAGCCTCTATACTGAAGCTTTCTTT
J: TRBJ2-2; size: NA; V: TRBV6-1; D: NA; CDR3: CAQGTGLTGELFF; DNA: TGTGCCCAGGGGACGGGTTTGACCGGGGAGCTGTTTTTT
J: TRBJ2-2; size: NA; V: TRBV5-4; D: NA; CDR3: CASSLGAIPGELFF; DNA: TGTGCCAGCAGCTTGGGGGCAATCCCCGGGGAGCTGTTTTTT
J: TRBJ2-3; size: NA; V: TRBV5-4; D: TRBD2; CDR3: CASSLSRGGGVADTQYF; DNA: TGTGCCAGCAGCTTGTCACGGGGCGGGGGGGTGGCAGATACGCAGTATTTT
J: TRBJ1-2; size: once; V: TRBV2; D: TRBD1; CDR3: CASSESWTGMGGYTF; DNA: TGTGCCAGCAGTGAATCTTGGACAGGGATGGGCGGCTACACCTTC
J: TRBJ2-3; size: few; V: TRBV7-2; D: NA; CDR3: CASSPDLTAPPDTQYF; DNA: TGTGCCAGCAGCCCGGACCTCACCGCCCCCCCAGATACGCAGTATTTT
J: TRBJ2-1; size: once; V: TRBV7-2; D: NA; CDR3: CASSLTGFNEQFF; DNA: TGTGCCAGCAGCTTAACAGGGTTTAATGAGCAGTTCTTC
J: TRBJ2-3; size: NA; V: TRBV6-5; D: NA; CDR3: CASREGGDTQYF; DNA: TGTGCCAGCAGGGAAGGGGGAGATACGCAGTATTTT
J: TRBJ2-2; size: NA; V: TRBV28; D: TRBD1; CDR3: CASSLSTGGNTGELFF; DNA: TGTGCCAGCAGTTTATCGACAGGGGGGAACACCGGGGAGCTGTTTTTT
J: TRBJ2-3; size: NA; V: TRBV19; D: NA; CDR3: CASSILTEGQDTQYF; DNA: TGTGCCAGTAGTATCCTGACGGAGGGCCAAGATACGCAGTATTTT
J: TRBJ1-2; size: NA; V: TRBV15; D: TRBD1; CDR3: CATDPGQGLGYTF; DNA: TGTGCCACCGACCCGGGACAGGGCCTTGGCTACACCTTC
J: TRBJ2-5; size: few; V: TRBV11-3; D: NA; CDR3: CASSSGETQYF; DNA: TGTGCCAGCAGCTCGGGGGAGACCCAGTACTTC
J: TRBJ2-1; size: NA; V: TRBV11-2; D: NA; CDR3: CASSPLEGSYNEQFF; DNA: TGTGCCAGCAGCCCCCTAGAGGGCTCCTACAATGAGCAGTTCTTC
J: TRBJ2-5; size: NA; V: TRBV14; D: NA; CDR3: CASSQQGTQETQYF; DNA: TGTGCCAGCAGCCAGCAGGGGACTCAAGAGACCCAGTACTTC
J: TRBJ2-1; size: NA; V: TRBV29-1; D: NA; CDR3: CSAPPEEIGYNEQFF; DNA: TGCAGCGCTCCCCCCGAGGAGATCGGGTACAATGAGCAGTTCTTC
J: TRBJ2-7; size: NA; V: TRBV7-7; D: NA; CDR3: CASSLAPGAEQYF; DNA: TGTGCTAGCAGCTTAGCCCCGGGGGCGGAGCAGTACTTC
J: TRBJ1-2; size: NA; V: TRBV19; D: NA; CDR3: CASSGPGYGYTF; DNA: TGTGCCAGTTCAGGGCCGGGCTATGGCTACACCTTC
J: TRBJ1-6; size: NA; V: TRBV6-1; D: NA; CDR3: CASSWATSRPLHF; DNA: TGTGCCAGCAGTTGGGCGACCTCCAGGCCCCTCCACTTT
J: TRBJ1-4; size: NA; V: TRBV2; D: NA; CDR3: CASSGRGANEKLFF; DNA: TGTGCCAGCAGTGGGAGGGGAGCTAATGAAAAACTGTTTTTT
J: TRBJ2-1; size: NA; V: TRBV4-3; D: TRBD2; CDR3: CASSQELAGVGEQFF; DNA: TGCGCCAGCAGCCAAGAGCTAGCGGGTGTGGGTGAGCAGTTCTTC
J: TRBJ2-6; size: once; V: TRBV6-1; D: TRBD2; CDR3: CASSGPGGGSSGANVLTF; DNA: TGTGCCAGCAGTGGCCCAGGCGGGGGATCCTCTGGGGCCAACGTCCTGACTTTC
J: TRBJ2-5; size: NA; V: TRBV5-1; D: NA; CDR3: CASSAYQETQYF; DNA: TGCGCCAGCAGCGCCTACCAAGAGACCCAGTACTTC
J: TRBJ1-5; size: NA; V: TRBV19; D: NA; CDR3: CASQTGRGSQPQHF; DNA: TGTGCCAGTCAAACAGGGCGGGGGTCTCAGCCCCAGCATTTT
J: TRBJ2-7; size: NA; V: TRBV11-2; D: TRBD2; CDR3: CASSLVTSGYEQYF; DNA: TGTGCCAGCAGCTTAGTCACTAGCGGCTACGAGCAGTACTTC
J: TRBJ1-1; size: NA; V: TRBV7-3; D: NA; CDR3: CASSLDLVGANTEAFF; DNA: TGTGCCAGCAGCTTAGATTTAGTGGGGGCGAACACTGAAGCTTTCTTT
J: TRBJ2-7; size: NA; V: TRBV4-1; D: TRBD2; CDR3: CASSQDGAGNLKYF; DNA: TGCGCCAGCAGCCAAGATGGAGCGGGGAATTTAAAGTACTTC
J: TRBJ2-1; size: NA; V: TRBV28; D: NA; CDR3: CASTPGGGNEQFF; DNA: TGTGCCAGCACCCCAGGGGGGGGGAATGAGCAGTTCTTC
J: TRBJ2-2; size: NA; V: TRBV27; D: NA; CDR3: CASSLSLGVGTGELFF; DNA: TGTGCCAGCAGTTTATCCTTAGGGGTTGGCACCGGGGAGCTGTTTTTT
J: TRBJ2-1; size: NA; V: TRBV5-6; D: NA; CDR3: CASSSYNEQFF; DNA: TGTGCCAGCAGCTCCTACAATGAGCAGTTCTTC
J: TRBJ2-2; size: NA; V: TRBV7-9; D: NA; CDR3: CASSLHSGPNTGELFF; DNA: TGTGCCAGCAGCTTACATTCCGGACCGAACACCGGGGAGCTGTTTTTT
J: TRBJ2-1; size: NA; V: TRBV7-3; D: TRBD1; CDR3: CASSLNRGHEQFF; DNA: TGTGCCAGCAGCTTAAACAGGGGGCATGAGCAGTTCTTC
J: TRBJ2-7; size: once; V: TRBV7-7; D: NA; CDR3: CASSPWDTHEQYF; DNA: TGTGCCAGCAGCCCCTGGGACACCCACGAGCAGTACTTC
J: TRBJ1-2; size: NA; V: TRBV18; D: NA; CDR3: CASSPQSGANYGYTF; DNA: TGTGCCAGCTCACCTCAGTCAGGGGCCAACTATGGCTACACCTTC
J: TRBJ2-2; size: few; V: TRBV19; D: TRBD1; CDR3: CASSLTGGNTGELFF; DNA: TGTGCCAGTAGCCTGACAGGGGGTAACACCGGGGAGCTGTTTTTT